This T cell receptor beta chain emerged from a study of cytomegalovirus exposure and HLA in healthy donors. Study-level points and caveats: Rare sequences made up most TCRs, while some public TCRs were found in many donors.

V shed 5 bases and J shed 1 base, with 9 bases lying between them. Germline V gene sequence: CDR1 LNHDA, CDR2 SQIVND (reference sequence). The CDR3 spans 14 residues. Points on this clone: The antigen is unknown.

This table comes from immunoSEQ multiplex PCR, and its TCRdb copy is limited to in-frame clones, with some not included. The table includes 65,000 or so clones, about 90% detected once. Sequencing was done on a sample of PBMCs. V gene TRBV19 combines with J gene TRBJ2-1, with D unresolved. This TCR derives from a woman aged 18 to 35 in good health and CMV-seronegative. The CDR3 sequence: CASSPVSSYNEQFF. CDR3 nucleotide sequence: TGTGCCAGTAGTCCCGTGAGTTCCTACAATGAGCAGTTCTTC.